This TCR beta chain was captured in a study of spatial heterogeneity in lung cancer. Each CDR3 protein is one row after TCRdb ran MiXCR on the 5' RACE reads. The sample includes around 8,800 distinct CDR3 sequences, 4% to 6% of them seen just once. Notes on the study in general: Tumor mutation count correlated with how many alpha and beta TCRs expanded intratumorally.

Sample time point: sample taken at primary tumor resection. The cohort: over 65 early-stage, untreated non-small cell lung cancer patients. V was pared by 7 bases and J by 4 bases, with 15 bases between. Germline V lookup: CDR1 SNHLY, CDR2 FYNNEI. The CDR3 runs to 14 residues. This clonotype is medium-sized. Its antigen is not identified. This receptor was identified in a female donor with early-stage non-small cell lung cancer. The rearrangement uses TRBV2 and TRBJ2-3, with a tentative D call TRBD1 (6 bases). The source was lung tumor tissue, collected at surgery. The DNA for the CDR3 is TGTGCCAGCACCTGGACAGCTTCACCAGATACGCAGTATTTT. It specifies CASTWTASPDTQYF. The variable domain in full, with the rest retrieved from reference TRBV2 and TRBJ2-3, is EPEVTQTPSHQVTQMGQEVILRCVPISNHLYFYWYRQILGQKVEFLVSFYNNEISEKSEIFDDQFSVERPDGSNFTLKIRSTKLEDSAMYFCASTWTASPDTQYFGPGTRLTVL.